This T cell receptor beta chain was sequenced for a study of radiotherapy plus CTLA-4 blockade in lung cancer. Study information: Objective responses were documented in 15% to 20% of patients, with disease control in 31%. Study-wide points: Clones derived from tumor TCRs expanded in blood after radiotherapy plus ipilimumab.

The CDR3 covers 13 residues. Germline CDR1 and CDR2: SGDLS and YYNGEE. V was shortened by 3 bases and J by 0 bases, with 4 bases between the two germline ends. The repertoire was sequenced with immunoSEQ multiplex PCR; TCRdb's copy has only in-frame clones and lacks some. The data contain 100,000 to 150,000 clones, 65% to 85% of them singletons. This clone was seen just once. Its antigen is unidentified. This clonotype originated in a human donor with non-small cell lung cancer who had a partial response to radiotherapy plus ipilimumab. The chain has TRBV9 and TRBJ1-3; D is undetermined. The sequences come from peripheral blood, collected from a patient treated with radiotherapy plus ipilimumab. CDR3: CASSGDSGNTIYF. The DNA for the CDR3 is TGTGCCAGCAGCGGAGACTCTGGAAACACCATATATTTT.